These 10 T cell receptor beta chains originate from one sample sequenced in a study of blood T cell repertoires in COVID-19. The protocol was immunoSEQ multiplex PCR, while the TCRdb copy is restricted to in-frame clones and leaves out a portion. The sample consists of about 230,000 clones, around 83% of them appearing once. Sample: peripheral blood. Every receptor here comes from a man in his forties with active or convalescent COVID-19.

The chain combines TRBV6-2 or TRBV6-3 with TRBJ1-5, with TRBD1 as a possible D gene (6 bases). CDR1 is MNHEY and CDR2 is SVGEGT in the germline V gene. The germline V and J ends were trimmed by 5 bases and 4 bases, with 15 bases remaining between them. The CDR3 length is 15 residues. The DNA of the CDR3 is TGTGCCAGCAGTCCACAGGGAGAACTTAATCAGCCCCAGCATTTT. Translating gives CASSPQGELNQPQHF.

The rearrangement joins TRBV5-3 to TRBJ1-5; TRBD1 agrees at 8 bases. TRBV5-3 is annotated as an ORF whose role is uncertain. The CDR3 is 17 residues long. The V segment lost 1 base and the J segment 4 bases; nucleotides outside the gene matches: 10. CDR3 loop: CARSLIPAGGKNQPQHF. Here the CDR3 DNA reads TGTGCCAGAAGCTTGATTCCGGCAGGGGGCAAGAATCAGCCCCAGCATTTT.

This clone was counted between two and nine times. V usage is TRBV9 and J usage is TRBJ2-2; tentative D call: TRBD2 (5 bases). V lost 3 bases and J lost 7, with 13 bases in between. The CDR3 has 14 amino acids. Germline V gives CDR1 SGDLS, CDR2 YYNGEE. CDR3 nucleotide sequence: TGTGCCAGCAGCGCCATGGGAAGCGGCGGGGAGCTGTTTTTT. Translating gives CASSAMGSGGELFF.

The chain combines TRBV7-9 with TRBJ2-7; 8 nucleotides line up with TRBD2. The CDR3 runs to 14 residues. Per germline, CDR1 SEHNR and CDR2 FQNEAQ (reference sequence). V was pared by 5 bases and J by 4 bases, with 7 bases of the junction left unmatched. The CDR3 spells CASSPGGARYEQYF. DNA of the CDR3: TGTGCCAGCAGCCCCGGGGGGGCGCGGTACGAGCAGTACTTC. The whole variable domain, filled in from reference TRBV7-9 and TRBJ2-7, reads DTGVSQNPRHKITKRGQNVTFRCDPISEHNRLYWYRQTLGQGPEFLTYFQNEAQLEKSRLLSDRFSAERPKGSFSTLEIQRTEQGDSAMYLCASSPGGARYEQYFGPGTRLTVT.

The rearrangement joins TRBV9 to TRBJ1-2, with D possibly TRBD1 on 6 matching bases. V was clipped by 0 bases and J by 5 bases, with 14 bases between them. The CDR3 is made up of 15 amino acids. Germline CDR1 is SGDLS and CDR2 is YYNGEE. The CDR3 spells CASSVDPGDGYGYTF. The CDR3 region has the DNA TGTGCCAGCAGCGTAGACCCAGGGGACGGATATGGCTACACCTTC. Variable domain in full (rest from reference TRBV9 and TRBJ1-2): DSGVTQTPKHLITATGQRVTLRCSPRSGDLSVYWYQQSLDQGLQFLIQYYNGEERAKGNILERFSAQQFPDLHSELNLSSLELGDSALYFCASSVDPGDGYGYTFGSGTRLTVV.

The genes are TRBV30 and TRBJ1-1, with 9 bases aligning to TRBD1. The CDR3 extends over 13 amino acids. V gave up 2 bases and J gave up 8 bases; unmatched junction bases: 6. Looked up from germline, CDR1 is GTSNPN and CDR2 is SVGIG (reference sequence). The CDR3 spells CAWSWTGVAEAFF. The CDR3 DNA reads TGTGCCTGGAGTTGGACAGGGGTAGCCGAAGCTTTCTTT.

The chain has TRBV18 and TRBJ1-5; weak D call: TRBD1 (6 bases). Trimming pared 3 bases from V and 7 bases from J, leaving 16 bases between. Germline-derived CDR1 and CDR2 are KGHSH and LQKENI. The CDR3 sequence is 15 residues long. CDR3: CASSPSSGGVQPQHF. The CDR3 coding sequence is TGTGCCAGCTCACCCTCAAGTGGGGGCGTACAGCCCCAGCATTTT.

J is TRBJ2-1 and V is TRBV7-9; D possibly corresponds to TRBD2 (5 bases). Trimming took off 4 bases at V and 9 bases at J, with 13 bases between the two ends. The germline V gene has CDR1 SEHNR and CDR2 FQNEAQ (reference sequence). The CDR3 has 13 amino acids. The chain's CDR3 is CASSSFLASEQFF. The CDR3 nucleotides read TGTGCCAGCAGCTCGTTTCTAGCAAGTGAGCAGTTCTTC. Complete variable domain (other parts from reference TRBV7-9 and TRBJ2-1): DTGVSQNPRHKITKRGQNVTFRCDPISEHNRLYWYRQTLGQGPEFLTYFQNEAQLEKSRLLSDRFSAERPKGSFSTLEIQRTEQGDSAMYLCASSSFLASEQFFGPGTRLTVL.

The V call is TRBV6-5, the J call TRBJ1-1; possible D gene TRBD1, 6 bases. Trimming took off 5 bases at V and 2 bases at J, with 9 bases between the two ends. Germline CDR1 and CDR2: MNHEY and SVGAGI. This CDR3 contains 13 residues. The DNA of the CDR3 is TGTGCCAGCAGTCAGGGGTTCAACACTGAAGCTTTCTTT. Translation: CASSQGFNTEAFF.

The chain has TRBV5-1 and TRBJ2-1; a possible D gene is TRBD1 (5 bases). Trimming took off 7 bases at V and 9 bases at J, with 17 bases between the two ends. This CDR3 contains 13 residues. Germline lookup yields CDR1 SGHRS and CDR2 YFSETQ. The CDR3 coding sequence is TGCGCCAGCTCCAACCACGATCAGGGTGAGCAGTTCTTC. Its translation is CASSNHDQGEQFF.